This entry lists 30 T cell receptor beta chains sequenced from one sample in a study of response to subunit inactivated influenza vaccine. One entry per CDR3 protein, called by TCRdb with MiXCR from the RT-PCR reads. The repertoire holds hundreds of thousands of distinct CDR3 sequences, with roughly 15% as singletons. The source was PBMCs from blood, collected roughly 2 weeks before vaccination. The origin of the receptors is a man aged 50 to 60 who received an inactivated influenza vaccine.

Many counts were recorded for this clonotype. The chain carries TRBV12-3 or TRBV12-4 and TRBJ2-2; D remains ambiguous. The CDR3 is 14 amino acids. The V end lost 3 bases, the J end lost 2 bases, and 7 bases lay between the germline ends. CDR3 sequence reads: CASSLPGNTGELFF. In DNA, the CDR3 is TGTGCCAGCAGTTTGCCAGGAAACACCGGGGAGCTGTTTTTT.

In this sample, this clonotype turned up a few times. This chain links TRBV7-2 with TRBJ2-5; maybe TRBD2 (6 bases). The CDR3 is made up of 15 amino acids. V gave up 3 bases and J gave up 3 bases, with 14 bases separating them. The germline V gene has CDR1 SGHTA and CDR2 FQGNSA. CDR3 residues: CASSFLSGGKETQYF. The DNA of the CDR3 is TGTGCCAGCAGCTTTTTGTCTGGGGGGAAAGAGACCCAGTACTTC.

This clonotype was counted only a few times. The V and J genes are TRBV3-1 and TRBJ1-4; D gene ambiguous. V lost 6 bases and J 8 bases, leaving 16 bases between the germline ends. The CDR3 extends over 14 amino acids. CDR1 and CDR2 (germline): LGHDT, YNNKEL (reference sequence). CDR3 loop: CASRNPGVEEKLFF. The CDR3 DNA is TGTGCCAGCAGGAACCCCGGGGTAGAGGAAAAACTGTTTTTT.

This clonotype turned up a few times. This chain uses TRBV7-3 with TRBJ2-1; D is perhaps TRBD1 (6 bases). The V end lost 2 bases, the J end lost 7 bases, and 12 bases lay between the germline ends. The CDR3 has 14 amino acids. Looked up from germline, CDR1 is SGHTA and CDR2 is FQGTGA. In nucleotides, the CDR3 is TGTGCCAGCAGCTTAGCTCAGGGGCGAAATGAGCAGTTCTTC. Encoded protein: CASSLAQGRNEQFF.

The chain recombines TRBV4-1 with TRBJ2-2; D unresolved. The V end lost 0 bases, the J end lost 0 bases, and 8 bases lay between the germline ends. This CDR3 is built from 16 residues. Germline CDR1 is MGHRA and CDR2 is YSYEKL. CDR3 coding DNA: TGCGCCAGCAGCCAAGATCACTACCCGAACACCGGGGAGCTGTTTTTT. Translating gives CASSQDHYPNTGELFF.

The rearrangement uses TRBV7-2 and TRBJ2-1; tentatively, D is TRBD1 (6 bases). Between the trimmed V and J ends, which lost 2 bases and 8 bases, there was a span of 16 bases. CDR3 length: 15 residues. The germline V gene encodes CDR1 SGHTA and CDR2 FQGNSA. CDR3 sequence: CASSLIQGGMDEQFF. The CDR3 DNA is TGTGCCAGCAGCTTAATACAGGGTGGAATGGATGAGCAGTTCTTC.

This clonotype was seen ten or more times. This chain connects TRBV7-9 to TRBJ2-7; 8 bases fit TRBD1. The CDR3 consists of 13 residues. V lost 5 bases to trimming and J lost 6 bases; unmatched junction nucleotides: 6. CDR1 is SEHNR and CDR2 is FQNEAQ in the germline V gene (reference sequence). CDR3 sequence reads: CASSRGTGGEQYF. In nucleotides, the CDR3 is TGTGCCAGCAGCAGGGGGACAGGTGGCGAGCAGTACTTC. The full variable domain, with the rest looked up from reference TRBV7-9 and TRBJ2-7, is DTGVSQNPRHKITKRGQNVTFRCDPISEHNRLYWYRQTLGQGPEFLTYFQNEAQLEKSRLLSDRFSAERPKGSFSTLEIQRTEQGDSAMYLCASSRGTGGEQYFGPGTRLTVT.

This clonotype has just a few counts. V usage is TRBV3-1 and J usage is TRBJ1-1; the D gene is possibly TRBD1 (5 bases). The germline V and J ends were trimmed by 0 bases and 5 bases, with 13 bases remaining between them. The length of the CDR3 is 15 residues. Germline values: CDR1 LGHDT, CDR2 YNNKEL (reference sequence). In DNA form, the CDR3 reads TGTGCCAGCAGCCAAGATCTCATCGCAGGGACTGAAGCTTTCTTT. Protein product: CASSQDLIAGTEAFF.

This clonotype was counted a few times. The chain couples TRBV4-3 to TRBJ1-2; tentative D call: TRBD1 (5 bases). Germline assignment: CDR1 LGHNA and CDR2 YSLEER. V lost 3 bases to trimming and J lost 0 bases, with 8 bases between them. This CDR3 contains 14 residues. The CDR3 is CASSHLTANYGYTF. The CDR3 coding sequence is TGCGCCAGCAGCCACCTGACAGCTAACTATGGCTACACCTTC.

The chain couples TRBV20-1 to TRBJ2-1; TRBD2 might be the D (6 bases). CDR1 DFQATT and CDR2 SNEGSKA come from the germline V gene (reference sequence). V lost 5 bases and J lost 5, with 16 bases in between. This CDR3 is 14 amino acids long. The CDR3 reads CSALTGGVDNEQFF. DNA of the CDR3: TGCAGTGCTTTGACGGGCGGGGTCGACAATGAGCAGTTCTTC.

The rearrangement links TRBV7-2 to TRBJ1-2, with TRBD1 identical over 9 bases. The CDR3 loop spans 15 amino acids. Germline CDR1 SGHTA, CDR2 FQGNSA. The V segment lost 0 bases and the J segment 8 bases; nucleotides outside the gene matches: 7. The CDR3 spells CASSLAGTGFLGYTF. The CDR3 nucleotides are TGTGCCAGCAGCTTAGCTGGGACAGGGTTTTTAGGCTACACCTTC.

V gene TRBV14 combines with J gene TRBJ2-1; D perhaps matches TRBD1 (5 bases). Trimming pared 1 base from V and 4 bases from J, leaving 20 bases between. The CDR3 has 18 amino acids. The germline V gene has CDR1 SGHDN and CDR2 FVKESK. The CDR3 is CASSQVSSYGAWYNEQFF. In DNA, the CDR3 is TGTGCCAGCAGCCAAGTTTCCAGCTATGGGGCGTGGTACAATGAGCAGTTCTTC.

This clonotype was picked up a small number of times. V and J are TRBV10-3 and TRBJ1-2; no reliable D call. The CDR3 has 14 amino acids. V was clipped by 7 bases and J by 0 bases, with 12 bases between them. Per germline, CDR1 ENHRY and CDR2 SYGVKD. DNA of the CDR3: TGTGCCATCACCTCCTTGGGAGCTAACTATGGCTACACCTTC. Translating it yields CAITSLGANYGYTF.

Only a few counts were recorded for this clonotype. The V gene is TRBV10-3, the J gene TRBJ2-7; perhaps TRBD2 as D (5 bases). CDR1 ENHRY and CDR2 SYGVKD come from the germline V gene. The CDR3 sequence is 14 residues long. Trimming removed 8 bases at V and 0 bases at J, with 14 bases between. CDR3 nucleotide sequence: TGTGCCATCTCCGAACGCGCGGGCTCCTACGAGCAGTACTTC. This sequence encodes CAISERAGSYEQYF.

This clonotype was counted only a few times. The CDR3 here is CASSLLTGSQETQYF. In DNA, the CDR3 is TGCGCCAGCAGCTTGTTGACGGGGAGTCAAGAGACCCAGTACTTC. The chain has TRBV5-1 and TRBJ2-5, with a tentative D call TRBD2 (5 bases). The ends were cut back, 1 base at V and 2 bases at J, with 12 bases in the middle. Germline V gives CDR1 SGHRS, CDR2 YFSETQ. The CDR3 sequence is 15 residues long.

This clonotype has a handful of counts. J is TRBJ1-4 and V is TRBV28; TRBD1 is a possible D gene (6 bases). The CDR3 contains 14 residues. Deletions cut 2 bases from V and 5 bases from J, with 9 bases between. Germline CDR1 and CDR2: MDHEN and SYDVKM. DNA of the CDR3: TGTGCCAGCAGTTTAGGGGGCTGGAATGAAAAACTGTTTTTT. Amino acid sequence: CASSLGGWNEKLFF.

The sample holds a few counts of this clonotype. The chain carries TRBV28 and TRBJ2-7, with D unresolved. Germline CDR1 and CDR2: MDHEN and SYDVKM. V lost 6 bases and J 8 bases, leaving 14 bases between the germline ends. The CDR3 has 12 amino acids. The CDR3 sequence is CASSLSHIQQYF. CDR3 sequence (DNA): TGTGCCAGCAGCCTCTCTCATATACAGCAGTACTTC.

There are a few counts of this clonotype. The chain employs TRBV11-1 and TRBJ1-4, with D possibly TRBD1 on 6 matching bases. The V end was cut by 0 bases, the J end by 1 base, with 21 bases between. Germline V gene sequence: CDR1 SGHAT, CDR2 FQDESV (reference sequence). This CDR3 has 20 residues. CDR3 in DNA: TGTGCCAGCAGCTTAGCCGAATTAACAGGGATTGGAGAAACTAATGAAAAACTGTTTTTT. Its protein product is CASSLAELTGIGETNEKLFF. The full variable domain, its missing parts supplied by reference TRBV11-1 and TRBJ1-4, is EAEVAQSPRYKITEKSQAVAFWCDPISGHATLYWYRQILGQGPELLVQFQDESVVDDSQLPKDRFSAERLKGVDSTLKIQPAELGDSAMYLCASSLAELTGIGETNEKLFFGSGTQLSVL.

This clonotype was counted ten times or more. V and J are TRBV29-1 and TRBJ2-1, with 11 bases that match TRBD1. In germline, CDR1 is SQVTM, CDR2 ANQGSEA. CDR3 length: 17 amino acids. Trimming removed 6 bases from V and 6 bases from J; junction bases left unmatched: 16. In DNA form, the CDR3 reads TGCAGCGTGCAACGAATTTACTCGGGACAGGGGGGCAATGAGCAGTTCTTC. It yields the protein CSVQRIYSGQGGNEQFF.

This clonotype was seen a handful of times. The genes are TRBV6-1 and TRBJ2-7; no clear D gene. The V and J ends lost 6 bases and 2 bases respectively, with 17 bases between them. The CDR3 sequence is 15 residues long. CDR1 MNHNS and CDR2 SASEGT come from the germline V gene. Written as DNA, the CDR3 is TGTGCCAGCAGACTGGACCGATCGAGACCCTACGAGCAGTACTTC. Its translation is CASRLDRSRPYEQYF.

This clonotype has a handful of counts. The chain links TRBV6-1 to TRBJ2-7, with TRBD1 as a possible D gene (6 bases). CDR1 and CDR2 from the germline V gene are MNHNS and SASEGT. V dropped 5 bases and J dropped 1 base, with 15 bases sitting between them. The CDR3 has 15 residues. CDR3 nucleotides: TGTGCCAGCAGTCAGGGGCCCCCCAGATCCTACGAGCAGTACTTC. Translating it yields CASSQGPPRSYEQYF.

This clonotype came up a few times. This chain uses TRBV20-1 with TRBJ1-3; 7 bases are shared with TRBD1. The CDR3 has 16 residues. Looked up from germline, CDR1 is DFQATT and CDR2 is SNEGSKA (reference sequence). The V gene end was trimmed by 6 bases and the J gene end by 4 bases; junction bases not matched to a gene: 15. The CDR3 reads CSARRGARTGGNTIYF. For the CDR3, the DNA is TGCAGTGCCCGCAGGGGGGCGCGTACGGGAGGAAACACCATATATTTT.

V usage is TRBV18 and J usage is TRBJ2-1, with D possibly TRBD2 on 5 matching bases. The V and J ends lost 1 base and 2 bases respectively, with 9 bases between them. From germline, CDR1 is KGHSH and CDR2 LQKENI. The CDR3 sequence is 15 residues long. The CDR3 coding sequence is TGTGCCAGCTCACCACAGAGCGGACCCTACAATGAGCAGTTCTTC. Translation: CASSPQSGPYNEQFF.

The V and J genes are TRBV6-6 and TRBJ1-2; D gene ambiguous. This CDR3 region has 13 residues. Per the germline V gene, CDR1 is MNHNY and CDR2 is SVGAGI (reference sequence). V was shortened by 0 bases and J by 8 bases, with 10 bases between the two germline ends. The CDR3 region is CASSYSSGMGYTF. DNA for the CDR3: TGTGCCAGCAGTTACTCGAGTGGGATGGGCTACACCTTC.

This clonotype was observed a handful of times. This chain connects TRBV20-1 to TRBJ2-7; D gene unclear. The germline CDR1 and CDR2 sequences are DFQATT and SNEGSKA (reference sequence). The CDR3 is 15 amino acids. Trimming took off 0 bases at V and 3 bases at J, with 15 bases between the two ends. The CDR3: CSARDSHHPYYEQYF. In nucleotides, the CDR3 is TGCAGTGCTAGAGATTCCCACCACCCCTACTACGAGCAGTACTTC.

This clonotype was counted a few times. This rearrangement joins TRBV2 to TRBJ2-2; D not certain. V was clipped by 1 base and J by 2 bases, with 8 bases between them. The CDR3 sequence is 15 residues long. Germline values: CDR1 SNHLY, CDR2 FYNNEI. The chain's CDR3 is CASSEGHLNTGELFF. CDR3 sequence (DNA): TGTGCCAGCAGTGAAGGGCACCTTAACACCGGGGAGCTGTTTTTT. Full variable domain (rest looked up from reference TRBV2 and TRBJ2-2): EPEVTQTPSHQVTQMGQEVILRCVPISNHLYFYWYRQILGQKVEFLVSFYNNEISEKSEIFDDQFSVERPDGSNFTLKIRSTKLEDSAMYFCASSEGHLNTGELFFGEGSRLTVL.

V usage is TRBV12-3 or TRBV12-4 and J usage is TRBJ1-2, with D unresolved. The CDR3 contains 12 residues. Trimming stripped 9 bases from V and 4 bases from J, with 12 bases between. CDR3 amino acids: CASSKGFYGYTF. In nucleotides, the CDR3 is TGTGCCAGTTCCAAGGGCTTCTATGGCTACACCTTC.

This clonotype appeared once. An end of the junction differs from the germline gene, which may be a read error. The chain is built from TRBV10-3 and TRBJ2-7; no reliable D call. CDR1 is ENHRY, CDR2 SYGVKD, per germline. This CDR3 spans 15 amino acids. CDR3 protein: CTISESSGAYYEQYF. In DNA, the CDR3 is TGTACCATCAGTGAGTCTTCGGGCGCCTACTACGAGCAGTACTTC.

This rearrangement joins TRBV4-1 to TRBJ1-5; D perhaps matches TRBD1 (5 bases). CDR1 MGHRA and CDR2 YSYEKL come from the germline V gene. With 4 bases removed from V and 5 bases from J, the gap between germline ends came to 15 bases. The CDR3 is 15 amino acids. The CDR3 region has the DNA TGCGCCAGCAGCCCGCGGGGCGTCGGGGATCAGCCCCAGCATTTT. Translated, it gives CASSPRGVGDQPQHF.

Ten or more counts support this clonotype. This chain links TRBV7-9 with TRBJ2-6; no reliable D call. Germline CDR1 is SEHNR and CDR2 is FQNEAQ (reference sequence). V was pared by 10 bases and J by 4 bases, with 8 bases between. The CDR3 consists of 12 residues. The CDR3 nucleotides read TGTGCCACCTTGACAGGGGCCAACGTCCTGACTTTC. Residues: CATLTGANVLTF.